The 12 T cell receptor beta chains below come from one sample, sequenced in a study of blood T cell repertoires in COVID-19. Data came from immunoSEQ multiplex PCR; TCRdb stores just in-frame clones and leaves some out. The sample holds 160,000 or so clones; 70% to 90% are singletons and the top ten take 0.8% to 1.2%. Sequencing was carried out using peripheral blood. These receptors were obtained from a man aged 35 to 55 with acute or convalescent COVID-19.

The chain carries TRBV5-6 and TRBJ1-2; 8 positions match TRBD1. V was pared by 1 base and J by 7 bases, with 6 bases of the junction left unmatched. CDR1 is SGHDT, CDR2 YYEEEE, per germline. The CDR3 has 14 residues. CDR3 DNA sequence: TGTGCCAGCAGCTTGAAGAAGGGGACAGGTGGCTACACCTTC. This codes for CASSLKKGTGGYTF. Complete variable domain (other parts from reference TRBV5-6 and TRBJ1-2): DAGVTQSPTHLIKTRGQQVTLRCSPKSGHDTVSWYQQALGQGPQFIFQYYEEEERQRGNFPDRFSGHQFPNYSSELNVNALLLGDSALYLCASSLKKGTGGYTFGSGTRLTVV.

The V gene is TRBV6-2 or TRBV6-3, the J gene TRBJ1-5; D not certain. The CDR3 extends over 16 amino acids. The V end was cut by 4 bases, the J end by 7 bases, with 20 bases between. Germline-derived CDR1 and CDR2 are MNHEY and SVGEGT. As DNA, the CDR3 is TGTGCCAGCAGTTCCTCCGGGGAGGCCCTTACGCAGCCCCAGCATTTT. Translating gives CASSSSGEALTQPQHF.

The rearrangement links TRBV7-2 to TRBJ1-2, with D possibly matching TRBD1 (5 bases). The CDR3 length is 15 residues. With 2 bases removed from V and 0 bases from J, the gap between germline ends came to 10 bases. Germline assignment: CDR1 SGHTA and CDR2 FQGNSA. The CDR3 coding sequence is TGTGCCAGCAGCTTACGGGGGTTAGCTAACTATGGCTACACCTTC. This codes for CASSLRGLANYGYTF.

V and J are TRBV7-8 and TRBJ1-1; 7 bases are shared with TRBD1. From germline, CDR1 is SGHVS and CDR2 FQNEAQ. V shed 5 bases and J 5 bases; nucleotides not matched to a gene: 8. The CDR3 extends over 14 amino acids. In nucleotides, the CDR3 is TGTGCCAGCAGCCTGTACAGGGGTGGAACTGAAGCTTTCTTT. Translation: CASSLYRGGTEAFF.

To note about this clone: A read error may explain this, as a much larger clone is one base away. The gene calls are TRBV13 and TRBJ1-1; maybe TRBD1 (5 bases). Trimming took 3 bases from V and 1 from J, leaving 6 bases between them. There are 13 residues in the CDR3. From germline, CDR1 is PRHDT and CDR2 FYEKMQ (reference sequence). CDR3: CASSLDKNTEAFF. The CDR3 coding sequence is TGTGCCAGCAGCTTGGACAAGAACACTGAAGCTTTCTTT.

The rearrangement links TRBV4-2 to TRBJ1-1; 8 positions match TRBD1. This CDR3 region has 14 residues. Per the germline V gene, CDR1 is LGHNA and CDR2 is YNFKEQ. V dropped 2 bases and J dropped 4; count of bases not matched to a gene: 3. The CDR3 spells CASSQQGAGTEAFF. CDR3 in DNA: TGTGCCAGCAGCCAACAGGGGGCGGGCACTGAAGCTTTCTTT.

This rearrangement joins TRBV5-1 to TRBJ2-1; 10 positions match TRBD2. CDR1 is SGHRS and CDR2 is YFSETQ in the germline V gene. V was pared by 2 bases and J by 8 bases, with 7 bases of the junction left unmatched. The CDR3 is 15 residues long. CDR3 in DNA: TGCGCCAGCAGCTTAGAGCGGGGGGGCCAAGATGAGCAGTTCTTC. Translation: CASSLERGGQDEQFF.

This clone was found once. The V gene is TRBV2, the J gene TRBJ1-2; D is perhaps TRBD1 (5 bases). Trimming took off 11 bases at V and 7 bases at J, with 26 bases between the two ends. This CDR3 is built from 15 residues. CDR1 SNHLY and CDR2 FYNNEI come from the germline V gene. CDR3 sequence: CAAEAPDKPASGYTF. The CDR3 nucleotides are TGTGCCGCCGAGGCCCCGGACAAGCCGGCGAGTGGCTACACCTTC.

In its sample, this clone was seen a few times. The J gene is TRBJ1-5, the V gene TRBV2; maybe TRBD1 (5 bases). Germline V gene lookup returns CDR1 SNHLY and CDR2 FYNNEI. The V and J ends lost 7 bases and 4 bases respectively, with 14 bases between them. This CDR3 has 14 residues. CDR3 coding DNA: TGTGCCAGCACAAACAGGCAGACAAATCAGCCCCAGCATTTT. It yields the protein CASTNRQTNQPQHF.

The DNA of the CDR3 is TGTGCCAGCAGTTCTCCGGGACAGACATCCTATGGCTACACCTTC. Residues: CASSSPGQTSYGYTF. V gene TRBV28 combines with J gene TRBJ1-2; 7 bases line up with TRBD1. Germline V gene lookup returns CDR1 MDHEN and CDR2 SYDVKM. The CDR3 contains 15 residues. J lost 4 bases, V lost 4 bases, and 9 bases had no gene match.

This sequence joins TRBV6-5 and TRBJ1-2, with 11 bases aligning to TRBD1. Germline CDR1 is MNHEY and CDR2 is SVGAGI. The CDR3 extends over 14 amino acids. V shed 7 bases and J 3 bases; nucleotides not matched to a gene: 4. In DNA form, the CDR3 reads TGTGCCAGCATGGGGACAGGGGGGGACTATGGCTACACCTTC. This translates into CASMGTGGDYGYTF.

This chain uses TRBV29-1 with TRBJ1-1; D is unclear. The V and J ends lost 7 bases and 8 bases respectively, with 11 bases between them. Germline V CDR1 and CDR2: SQVTM, ANQGSEA. The length of the CDR3 is 10 residues. The CDR3 DNA reads as TGCAGCGCCGCGGCGGGGGAAGCTTTCTTT. Translation gives CSAAAGEAFF.